Listed below are T cell receptor beta chains from one sample, sequenced in a study of T cell repertoires in cytomegalovirus infection. Their specific antigens are unknown. TCRdb redid the calling of the reads with MiXCR, one entry per CDR3 protein. The sample comprises hundreds of thousands of distinct CDR3 sequences, 25% to 35% of which are singletons, and 15% to 20% rests with the top ten. Sequencing was performed on cultured PBMCs, taken from culture after CMV antigen stimulation. The receptors come from a human donor in good health (CMV status not recorded). Some clones in this sample may be carry-over from other donors' samples. Both conserved end residues are part of each CDR3. Each record gives: J gene, V gene, D gene, clone size, CDR3 length, CDR3 protein, CDR3 DNA. A D gene is named only where the DNA matches it firmly. For some rows the clone size is stated as once, few or many, or as a class when expanded; others skip it.

TRBJ1-6,TRBV6-5,TRBD1,.,14,CASRGTGVRSPLHF,TGTGCCAGCAGGGGGACAGGGGTTCGGTCACCCCTCCACTTT
TRBJ1-1,TRBV19,.,.,13,CASTPVVNTEAFF,TGTGCCAGTACCCCGGTCGTGAACACTGAAGCTTTCTTT
TRBJ2-5,TRBV25-1,.,.,15,CASSESLGAGETQYF,TGTGCCAGCAGTGAGAGTTTGGGCGCGGGGGAGACCCAGTACTTC
TRBJ1-2,TRBV11-2,.,few,15,CASSLGAGVGYGYTF,TGTGCCAGCAGCTTAGGGGCAGGGGTAGGGTATGGCTACACCTTC
TRBJ2-7,TRBV6-2/TRBV6-3,TRBD2,few,14,CASLDHSGRYEQYF,TGTGCCAGCCTAGACCATAGCGGGAGGTACGAGCAGTACTTC
TRBJ2-2,TRBV19,TRBD2,few,16,CATKGLAGWSTGELFF,TGTGCCACCAAGGGACTAGCGGGATGGTCTACCGGGGAGCTGTTTTTT
TRBJ2-7,TRBV19,.,few,14,CASSIRGPTYEQYF,TGTGCCAGTAGTATACGGGGGCCGACCTACGAGCAGTACTTC
TRBJ2-7,TRBV3-1,.,.,16,CASSQHKGVAVYEQYF,TGTGCCAGCAGCCAGCACAAAGGGGTTGCAGTCTACGAGCAGTACTTC
TRBJ2-2,TRBV27,TRBD2,few,15,CASGRVGDLTGELFF,TGTGCCAGCGGGAGGGTAGGGGACCTCACCGGGGAGCTGTTTTTT
TRBJ1-2,TRBV28,.,.,14,CASRPPGQLNGYTF,TGTGCCAGCAGGCCTCCGGGACAACTAAATGGCTACACCTTC
TRBJ2-5,TRBV7-2,.,many,20,CASSRRTGSGTTRSSETQYF,TGTGCCAGCAGCCGTCGGACAGGGAGCGGGACAACACGGAGTTCCGAGACCCAGTACTTC
TRBJ1-1,TRBV12-3/TRBV12-4,TRBD1,.,14,CASSRGQAGTEAFF,TGTGCCAGCAGTAGGGGACAGGCGGGGACTGAAGCTTTCTTT
TRBJ1-1,TRBV6-2/TRBV6-3,TRBD1,.,14,CASRVQGAGTEAFF,TGTGCCAGCAGGGTCCAGGGGGCTGGCACTGAAGCTTTCTTT
TRBJ1-4,TRBV4-1,TRBD1,few,16,CASSLSGTGTNEKLFF,TGCGCCAGCAGCTTATCCGGGACAGGCACTAATGAAAAACTGTTTTTT
TRBJ2-1,TRBV6-2/TRBV6-3,TRBD1,many,14,CASSYPETRQGQFF,TGTGCCAGCAGTTATCCGGAGACCCGACAGGGACAGTTCTTC
TRBJ2-1,TRBV4-1,.,many,13,CASSQGQGYEQFF,TGCGCCAGCAGCCAGGGTCAGGGGTATGAGCAGTTCTTC